A single T cell receptor beta chain is shown here with its context. Its antigen is still unknown. Unique molecular identifiers were attached to individual cDNA molecules. TCRdb used MiXCR to reprocess the 5' RACE reads, holding one entry per CDR3 protein. In the table there are tens of thousands of distinct CDR3 sequences, roughly a tenth of which are singletons. This record comes from a study of early T cells in non-severe SARS-CoV-2 infection. Study summary: Chains from this unsorted whole-blood bulk RNA could not be paired.

Points from the study as a whole: Matching with VDJdb favored anti-spike CD8 responses (missing private and CD4 specificities).

J gave up 3 bases and V 3 bases, and 8 bases lay outside the gene matches. CDR3 size: 16 residues. CDR1 is SGHAT and CDR2 is FQNNGV in the germline V gene. Sequencing input: whole blood. The V call is TRBV11-2, the J call TRBJ2-5; 9 bases fit TRBD2. The receptor's source is an adult who was a healthcare worker with PCR-confirmed SARS-CoV-2 infection or an uninfected control (not recorded which). CDR3 coding DNA: TGTGCCAGCAGCTTCCAGCGGGGGGCCAGCAAAGAGACCCAGTACTTC. Translating it yields CASSFQRGASKETQYF.